This T cell receptor (beta chain) was profiled in a study of PD-L1 blockade in urothelial cancer (dated by TCRdb to the late 2010s). With respect to the entire study: Every patient began therapy in 2014 and was given atezolizumab 1,200 mg intravenously every 3 weeks. The study, an exploratory multi-omic analysis, examined somatic, immune and clinical correlates of response to PD-L1 blockade with atezolizumab in urothelial cancer. In the same patients, whole exome sequencing and RNA sequencing of pretreatment tumors were performed in addition to TCR sequencing. A median of about 140,000 T cells and 80,000 to 95,000 unique TCRs was obtained from blood samples, and a median clonality of roughly 0.074 was observed. Blood samples were analyzed 3 weeks after the start of treatment (second dose) and 6 weeks after the start of treatment. Pretreatment tumor samples, along with matched peripheral blood serially collected before and after atezolizumab treatment, were subjected to TCR sequencing. Durable clinical benefit was achieved by nine patients but not by the remaining 20. About 90% of the 29 patients were males with bladder-origin urothelial cancer, and 18 of 29 reported a prior smoking history. Progression-free survival longer than 6 months counted as durable clinical benefit, and TCR features were additionally tested against both progression-free and overall survival. Patients had an ECOG performance status of 0 or 1 and had received between 0 and 3 prior chemotherapy regimens. Some 30 patients had pretreatment blood TCR-seq, roughly 24 had at least one posttreatment blood collection, and roughly 24 had tumor TCR-seq.

The time point label, as the study defines it: pretreatment peripheral blood. The cohort included 29 patients with locally advanced or metastatic urothelial carcinoma who were treated at Memorial Sloan Kettering on a trial protocol. Peripheral blood mononuclear cells were collected pretreatment and during treatment, at between 1 and 8 total time points per patient. The Qiagen DNeasy Blood extraction kit was used to purify genomic DNA from total PBMCs and tumor samples. PBMCs were collected pretreatment and during treatment, and were isolated and stored as previously described. A remark on this clone: Its antigen is currently not known. Base qualities are not provided; no much larger clone lies one nucleotide away.

The paper's findings and limits, for the study overall: Small sample size (n ≈ 30) and many exploratory analyses mean the results are intended to be hypothesis-generating. Improved progression-free and overall survival was found to be associated with pretreatment peripheral blood TCR clonality below the median. At 3 weeks after the start of treatment, tumor-associated TCR clones in peripheral blood had expanded more in patients with durable benefit (n of about 22, p = 0.022).

Synthetic TCR analog templates were spiked into each PCR to estimate absolute template abundance from read counts. The immunoSEQ assay was used to amplify TCRbeta CDR3 regions from genomic DNA with bias-controlled V and J gene primers. Rearranged TCRbeta segments were sequenced at approximately 20X coverage. In the paper's pipeline: Sequencing errors were corrected by clustering and CDR3s were annotated against IMGT to assign V, D and J genes. Only productive TCRbeta rearrangements were used in downstream analyses, excluding out-of-frame or stop-codon sequences. Clonality was computed as one minus Shannon entropy normalized by the log of the number of unique productive sequences. Fisher's exact test with Benjamini-Hochberg correction, using a cutoff of adjusted p below 0.01, was how clones that differed between time points or between blood and tumor were identified. Sourced from immuneACCESS, this table was stored by TCRdb with only in-frame sequences that have V and J called. A share of the clones is absent; for the studies checked, an unresolved V gene accounts for under half, and the remainder has no known explanation. D and trimming were read from the DNA, whereas the V and J calls and clone size are those reported in that table. This sample lists 87,000 or so clones; around 84% were detected once. Together, the top ten hold more than 2% of the sample.

V gives up 3 bases and J gives up 5 bases, and the segment between their germline ends measures 8 bases. Counted from cysteine to phenylalanine, this CDR3 has 13 amino acids. Just the 39-base CDR3 DNA is kept, in frame starting at base 1. The germline V gene sets CDR1 to SGHVS and CDR2 to FNYEAQ. This material consisted of PBMCs, taken around atezolizumab (anti-PD-L1) treatment. The sequence was collected from a man aged 60 to 75 with urothelial cancer. The chain uses TRBV7-6 and TRBJ2-1, with no D gene named confidently. The nucleotides are TGTGCCAGCAGCTTCGTGCAGGACAATGAGCAGTTCTTC. This codes for CASSFVQDNEQFF.